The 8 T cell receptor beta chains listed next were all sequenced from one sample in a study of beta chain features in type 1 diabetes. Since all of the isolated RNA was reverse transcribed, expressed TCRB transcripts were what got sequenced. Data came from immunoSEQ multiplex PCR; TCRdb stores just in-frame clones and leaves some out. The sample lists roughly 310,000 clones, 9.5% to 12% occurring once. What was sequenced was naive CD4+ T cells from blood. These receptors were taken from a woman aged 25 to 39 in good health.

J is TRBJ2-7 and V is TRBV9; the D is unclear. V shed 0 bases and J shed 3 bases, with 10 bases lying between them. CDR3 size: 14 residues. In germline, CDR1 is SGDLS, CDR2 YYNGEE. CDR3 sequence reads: CASSVEAVDYEQYF. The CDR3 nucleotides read TGTGCCAGCAGCGTAGAGGCGGTGGACTACGAGCAGTACTTC. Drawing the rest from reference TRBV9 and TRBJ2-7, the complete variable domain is DSGVTQTPKHLITATGQRVTLRCSPRSGDLSVYWYQQSLDQGLQFLIQYYNGEERAKGNILERFSAQQFPDLHSELNLSSLELGDSALYFCASSVEAVDYEQYFGPGTRLTVT.

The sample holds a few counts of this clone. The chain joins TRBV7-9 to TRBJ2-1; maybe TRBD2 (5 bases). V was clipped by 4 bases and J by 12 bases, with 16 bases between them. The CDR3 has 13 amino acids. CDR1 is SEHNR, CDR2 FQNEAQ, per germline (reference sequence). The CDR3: CASSSLGDLWQFF. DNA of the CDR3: TGTGCCAGCAGCTCCCTCGGGGATCTTTGGCAGTTCTTC.

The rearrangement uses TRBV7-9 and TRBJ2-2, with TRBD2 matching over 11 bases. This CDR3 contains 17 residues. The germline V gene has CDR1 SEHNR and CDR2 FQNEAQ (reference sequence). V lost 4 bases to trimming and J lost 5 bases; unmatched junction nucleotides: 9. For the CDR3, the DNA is TGTGCCAGCAGCTCCGGGACTAGCGGCACTCTAACCGGGGAGCTGTTTTTT. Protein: CASSSGTSGTLTGELFF.

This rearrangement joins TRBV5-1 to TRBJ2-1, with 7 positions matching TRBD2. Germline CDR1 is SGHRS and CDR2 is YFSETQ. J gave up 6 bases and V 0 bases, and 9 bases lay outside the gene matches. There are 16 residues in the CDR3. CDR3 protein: CASSLGTSEYANEQFF. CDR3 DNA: TGCGCCAGCAGCTTGGGAACTAGCGAGTATGCCAATGAGCAGTTCTTC. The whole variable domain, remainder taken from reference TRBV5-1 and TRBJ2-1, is KAGVTQTPRYLIKTRGQQVTLSCSPISGHRSVSWYQQTPGQGLQFLFEYFSETQRNKGNFPGRFSGRQFSNSRSEMNVSTLELGDSALYLCASSLGTSEYANEQFFGPGTRLTVL.

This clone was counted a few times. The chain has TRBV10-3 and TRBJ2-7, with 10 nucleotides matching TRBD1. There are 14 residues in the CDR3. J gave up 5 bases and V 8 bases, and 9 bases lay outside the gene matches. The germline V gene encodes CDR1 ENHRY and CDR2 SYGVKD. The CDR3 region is CAIVAPDRGDEQYF. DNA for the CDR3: TGTGCCATCGTGGCTCCGGACAGGGGGGACGAGCAGTACTTC.

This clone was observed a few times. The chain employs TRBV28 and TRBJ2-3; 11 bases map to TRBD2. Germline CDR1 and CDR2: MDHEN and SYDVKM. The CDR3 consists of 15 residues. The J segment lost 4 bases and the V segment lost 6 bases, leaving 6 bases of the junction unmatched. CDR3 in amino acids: CASRQGLAEPDTQYF. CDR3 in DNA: TGTGCCAGCAGGCAGGGACTAGCGGAACCAGATACGCAGTATTTT.

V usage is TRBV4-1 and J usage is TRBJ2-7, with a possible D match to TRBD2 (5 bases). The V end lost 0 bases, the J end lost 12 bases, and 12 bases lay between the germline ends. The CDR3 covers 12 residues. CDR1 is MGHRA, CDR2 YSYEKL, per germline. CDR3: CASSQDWETLYF. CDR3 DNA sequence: TGCGCCAGCAGCCAAGATTGGGAGACCCTGTACTTC.

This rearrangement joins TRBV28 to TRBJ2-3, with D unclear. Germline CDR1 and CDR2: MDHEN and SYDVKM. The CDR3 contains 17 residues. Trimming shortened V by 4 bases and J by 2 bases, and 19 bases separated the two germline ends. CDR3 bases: TGTGCCAGCAGTTCACCCCTCGGCGGTTCTTTCACAGATACGCAGTATTTT. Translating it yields CASSSPLGGSFTDTQYF.